Included here is one T cell receptor beta chain sequence, with context. CDR3 size: 13 residues. The germline V and J ends were trimmed by 2 bases and 1 base, with 4 bases remaining between them. Germline CDR1 MNHNY, CDR2 SVGAGI (reference sequence). This sample is part of a study of T cell changes during pregnancy in multiple sclerosis. The method was immunoSEQ multiplex PCR; TCRdb's version includes in-frame clones alone and lacks a portion of them. The sample contains some 80,000 clones, roughly 94% of which appear only once. The sequencing used peripheral blood, collected before pregnancy. The genes are TRBV6-6 and TRBJ2-3; unclear D gene. The clonotype was recovered from a female donor with multiple sclerosis, enrolled in a pregnancy study. CDR3 bases: TGTGCCAGCAGTTACCCTCGCACAGATACGCAGTATTTT. This codes for CASSYPRTDTQYF.